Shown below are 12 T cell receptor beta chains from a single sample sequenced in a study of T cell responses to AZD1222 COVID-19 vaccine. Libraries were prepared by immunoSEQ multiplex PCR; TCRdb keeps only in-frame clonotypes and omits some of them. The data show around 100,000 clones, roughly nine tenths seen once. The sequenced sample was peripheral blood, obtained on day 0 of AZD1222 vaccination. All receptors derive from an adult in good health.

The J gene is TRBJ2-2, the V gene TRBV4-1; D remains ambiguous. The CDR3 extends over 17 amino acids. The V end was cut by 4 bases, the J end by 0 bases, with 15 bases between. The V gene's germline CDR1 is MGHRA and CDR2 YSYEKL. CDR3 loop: CASSLSVAAANTGELFF. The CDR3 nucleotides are TGCGCCAGCAGCCTATCGGTGGCGGCCGCGAACACCGGGGAGCTGTTTTTT.

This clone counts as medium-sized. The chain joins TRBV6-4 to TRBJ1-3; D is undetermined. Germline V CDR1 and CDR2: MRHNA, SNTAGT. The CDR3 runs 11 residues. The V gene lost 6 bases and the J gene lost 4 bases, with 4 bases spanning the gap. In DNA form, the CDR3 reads TGTGCCAGCAGAAAGGGAAACACCATATATTTT. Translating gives CASRKGNTIYF.

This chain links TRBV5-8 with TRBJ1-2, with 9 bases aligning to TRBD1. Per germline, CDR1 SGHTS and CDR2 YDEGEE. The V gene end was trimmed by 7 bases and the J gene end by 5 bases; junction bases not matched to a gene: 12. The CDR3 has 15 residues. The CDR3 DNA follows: TGTGCCAGCTCCCTCCCCACAGGGGGCTCGTATGGCTACACCTTC. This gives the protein CASSLPTGGSYGYTF. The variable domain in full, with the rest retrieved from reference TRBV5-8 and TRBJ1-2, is EAGVTQSPTHLIKTRGQQATLRCSPISGHTSVYWYQQALGLGLQFLLWYDEGEERNRGNFPPRFSGRQFPNYSSELNVNALELEDSALYLCASSLPTGGSYGYTFGSGTRLTVV.

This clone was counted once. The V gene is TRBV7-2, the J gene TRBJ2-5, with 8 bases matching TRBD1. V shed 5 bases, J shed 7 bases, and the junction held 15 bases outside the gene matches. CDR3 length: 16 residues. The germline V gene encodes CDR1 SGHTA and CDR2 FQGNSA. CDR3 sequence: CASSPQTGGQDRTQYF. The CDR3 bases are TGTGCCAGCAGCCCCCAAACAGGGGGTCAAGATAGGACCCAGTACTTC.

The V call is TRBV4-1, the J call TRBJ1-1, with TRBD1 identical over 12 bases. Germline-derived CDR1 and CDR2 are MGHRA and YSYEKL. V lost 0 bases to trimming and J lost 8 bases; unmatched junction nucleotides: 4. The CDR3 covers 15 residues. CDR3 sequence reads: CASSQDGDRGQEAFF. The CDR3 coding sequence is TGCGCCAGCAGCCAAGATGGGGACAGGGGGCAAGAAGCTTTCTTT.

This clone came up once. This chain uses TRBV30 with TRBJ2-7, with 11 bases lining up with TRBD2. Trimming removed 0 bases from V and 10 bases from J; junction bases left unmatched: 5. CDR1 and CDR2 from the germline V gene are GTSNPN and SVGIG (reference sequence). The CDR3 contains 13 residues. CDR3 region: CAWSVTSGGDQYF. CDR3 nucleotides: TGTGCCTGGAGTGTAACTAGCGGGGGCGACCAGTACTTC.

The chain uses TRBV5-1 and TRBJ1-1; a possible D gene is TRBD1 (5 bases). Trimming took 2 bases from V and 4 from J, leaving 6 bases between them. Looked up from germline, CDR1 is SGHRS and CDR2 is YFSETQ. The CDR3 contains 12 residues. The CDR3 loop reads CASSFTGTEAFF. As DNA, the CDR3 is TGCGCCAGCAGCTTCACAGGCACTGAAGCTTTCTTT.

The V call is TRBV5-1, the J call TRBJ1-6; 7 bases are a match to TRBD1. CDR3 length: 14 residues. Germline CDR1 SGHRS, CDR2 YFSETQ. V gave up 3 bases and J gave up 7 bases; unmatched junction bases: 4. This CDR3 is CASSSGQLNSPLHF. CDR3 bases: TGCGCCAGCAGCTCGGGACAGCTCAATTCACCCCTCCACTTT. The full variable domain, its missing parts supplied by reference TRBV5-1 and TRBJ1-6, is KAGVTQTPRYLIKTRGQQVTLSCSPISGHRSVSWYQQTPGQGLQFLFEYFSETQRNKGNFPGRFSGRQFSNSRSEMNVSTLELGDSALYLCASSSGQLNSPLHFGNGTRLTVT.

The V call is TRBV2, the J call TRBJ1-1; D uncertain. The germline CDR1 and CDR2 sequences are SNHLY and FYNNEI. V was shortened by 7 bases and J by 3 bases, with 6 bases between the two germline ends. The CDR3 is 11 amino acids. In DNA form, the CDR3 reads TGTGCCAGCAACTTGTACACTGAAGCTTTCTTT. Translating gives CASNLYTEAFF.

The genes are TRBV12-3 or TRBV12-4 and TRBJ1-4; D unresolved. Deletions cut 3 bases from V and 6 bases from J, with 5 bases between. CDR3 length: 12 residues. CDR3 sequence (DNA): TGTGCCAGCAGTTTTGAGTATGAAAAACTGTTTTTT. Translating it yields CASSFEYEKLFF.

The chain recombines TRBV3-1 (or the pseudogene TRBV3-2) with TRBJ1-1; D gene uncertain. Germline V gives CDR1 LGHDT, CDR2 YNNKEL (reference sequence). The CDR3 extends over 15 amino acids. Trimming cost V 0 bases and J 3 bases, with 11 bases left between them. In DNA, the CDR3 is TGTGCCAGCAGCCAAGAAGGGAAGGGAGACACTGAAGCTTTCTTT. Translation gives CASSQEGKGDTEAFF.

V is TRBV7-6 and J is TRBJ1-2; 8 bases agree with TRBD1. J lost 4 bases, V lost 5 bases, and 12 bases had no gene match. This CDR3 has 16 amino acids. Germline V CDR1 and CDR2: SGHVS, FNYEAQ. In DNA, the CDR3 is TGTGCCAGCAGCCCCTTCCCCTCAGGGGGCTCCTATGGCTACACCTTC. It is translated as CASSPFPSGGSYGYTF.